The TCR beta chain described here comes from a study of T-cell reconstitution after alpha-beta-depleted transplantation in children (dated by TCRdb to the mid-2010s). Notes on the research overall: Using TCR repertoire profiling, the study followed T-cell immune reconstitution in a quantitative way in children after TCRalphabeta/CD19-depleted allogeneic hematopoietic cell transplantation.

This clonotype was picked up many times. Its binding antigen is unknown. The sample holds no much larger clone one base away, and base qualities are not on file. Inclusive of the bounding cysteine and phenylalanine, the CDR3 is 12 residues long. The sequence is cut down to CDR3 DNA, 36 bases in frame from base 1. The junction carries 12 bases between V and J, which are trimmed by 5 bases and 9 bases respectively. Library prep was done by PCR. Instrument used: Illumina HiSeq 2500. TCR library preparation used molecular barcoding, with unique molecular identifiers applied to normalize quantification of the TCRbeta repertoire. Starting from the raw public reads, TCRdb applied fastp trimming at Q25, assembled clones with MiXCR and retained in-frame beta chains. A single entry per CDR3 protein holds the most common genes and DNA from its merged rows. This sample comprises 600,000 to 700,000 distinct CDR3 sequences, 15% to 20% of them detected only once. The ten most abundant clones make up around 0.96% of the sample.

Specimen: PBMCs from the stem cell graft donor, collected from the stem cell graft. The receptor chain draws on TRBV12-3 or TRBV12-4 and TRBJ2-3; no D gene is confidently identified. The TCR was taken from a human donor who donated a stem cell graft to a child with acute myeloid leukemia. The CDR3 region: CASSPFPDTQYF. In nucleotide form, the sequence is TGTGCCAGCAGTCCATTCCCTGACACGCAGTATTTT.